This TCR beta chain was identified in a study of T cell clonality in common variable immunodeficiency (dated by TCRdb to 2015 to 2017). The study at large found these results: It was noted by the authors that sequencing of the repertoires of T cell subpopulations would be needed to clarify the cause of the increased clonality in CVID. Reportedly, TCRbeta sequences from CVID had fewer deletions and N-nucleotide insertions, and highly modified clones with 13 or more V deletions were absent from CVID. Fewer TCRbeta clones were shared among CVID subjects than among healthy controls (p < 0.0001). Increased TCRbeta clonality was found in CVID subjects compared with healthy controls (t-test p = 0.018), with the increase being most characteristic of about a third of subjects. Correlations of repertoire features with clinical complications were constrained by heterogeneity among patients within the CVID cohort. Even though DNA input was the same, control samples had an average of about 80,000 unique sequences each, compared with approximately 30,000 in CVID samples.

The table lists this clone with a few counts. Its antigen is still unknown. Read coverage stops 3 residues before the CDR3 terminus; the germline J gene supplies the remainder. In the same sample, other DNA sequences code for this CDR3. For sequencing input, CVID and control samples contributed equivalent amounts of genomic DNA. For every sample, a 60 bp segment covering the rearranged TCRbeta CDR3 region was amplified and then sequenced. The immunoSEQ assay, a bias-corrected multiplex PCR combined with high-throughput sequencing, was used to amplify TCRbeta. The study's processing was this. Every unique nucleotide sequence counted as a clone and was annotated with V, D and J genes, copy number and frequency. Sequences were labeled productive if in frame, and non-productive if out of frame or containing stop codons. As previously described, clonality was calculated on the basis of Shannon's entropy. The predicted amino acid sequences of productive clones were used to derive the mean CDR3 Kyte-Doolittle hydropathy. Scaled V gene usage was hierarchically clustered using Manhattan distance and complete linkage with the R hclust function. Sharing of clones by CDR3 amino acid sequence was evaluated through resampling of 12 repertoires per group over 100 rounds. The repertoires were screened for some 70 published EBV-specific TCRbeta sequences and roughly 250 published CMV-specific TCRbeta sequences. A couple of CVID samples yielding fewer than 10,000 sequences were excluded from analysis, leaving over 35 CVID repertoires. TCRdb took over this immuneACCESS table, retaining in-frame rearrangements with V and J assigned. Such tables are incomplete; in checked studies, under half of the missing clones stem from an unresolved V gene, and the remainder is unexplained. The V and J calls and clone size come from that table; D and trimming were worked out from the DNA. The sample features roughly 52,000 clones, and none is a singleton. Together, the top ten hold 3% to 3.5% of the sample.

The CDR3 starts with the cysteine, ends with the phenylalanine, and has 15 residues. The 36 bases shown cover part of the CDR3, and their frame starts at base 1. Looking up the germline V gene (reference sequence) yields CDR1 SEHNR and CDR2 FQNEAQ. Relative to germline, V is 5 bases shorter and J is 4 bases shorter, with 17 bases between their ends. Most CVID patients and most healthy controls were of Caucasian heritage. Heparinized peripheral whole blood samples of roughly 5 to 8.5 ml were obtained from each donor. TCRbeta CDR3 repertoires were sequenced from genomic DNA of adults with common variable immune deficiency (CVID) and healthy adult controls. There were 22 healthy adult volunteers in the control group (around twelve female and around ten male), ranging in age from about 23 to 66 years, with a mean age of about 36. Diluted blood was density-centrifuged over Hypaque 1077 or Ficoll-Paque to isolate peripheral blood mononuclear cells. Genomic DNA was obtained from unsorted mononuclear cells through either Qiagen column purification or a centrifugation-based method.

Source material: peripheral blood mononuclear cells. The receptor's source is a person between 18 and 69 years old in good health. The chain joins TRBV7-9 to TRBJ1-1; TRBD1 could be the D gene, as 5 bases match. CDR3 region: CASSPRARVGTEAFF. CDR3 bases read: TGTGCCAGCAGCCCAAGGGCCAGGGTTGGCACTGAA.